This TCR beta chain was recovered during a study of shared clonotypes between healthy human individuals. Germline V gene sequence: CDR1 MGHDK, CDR2 SYGVNS. This CDR3 comprises 18 residues. The ends were cut back, 3 bases at V and 6 bases at J, with 26 bases in the middle. Repertoires were generated with immunoSEQ multiplex PCR, while TCRdb's copy carries only in-frame clones and drops some. The table has around 700,000 clones, roughly 78% seen once. This clone was recorded only once. What was sequenced was memory CD4+ T cells sorted from blood. Sample subset: CD45RA-negative fraction. The receptor's source is a young woman in good health. The rearrangement uses TRBV25-1 and TRBJ1-2, with D possibly matching TRBD1 (5 bases). CDR3 DNA: TGTGCCAGCAGTGATTGGGAACAAATTGTGGGGGATTATGATGGCTACACCTTC. It is translated as CASSDWEQIVGDYDGYTF.